Listed here is a single TCR beta chain. Its antigen is as yet unknown. The data belong to a study of shared clonotypes between healthy human individuals. Whole-study findings and limits: The authors expected sequencing depth to affect clonotype sharing among donors. In four donors, around 5% of naive CD4 clonotypes appeared in common.

The CDR3 runs 14 residues. V lost 3 bases, J lost 0 bases, and 9 bases lay in between. Germline V gives CDR1 SGHDT, CDR2 YYEEEE. Naive CD8 cells lacked CD45RO, underwent positive selection for CCR7 and left out terminally differentiated effector memory CD45RA+ cells. At deep level, the assay was performed. Here immunoSEQ multiplex PCR was the method, and the copy in TCRdb shows in-frame clones only, minus some. In the table there are under 600,000 clones, roughly 98% of which are singletons. Source material: naive CD8+ T cells sorted from blood. The chain uses TRBV5-6 and TRBJ1-2; D is unclear. This clonotype was sampled from a man aged 30 to 39 in good health. This CDR3 reads CASSSNKANYGYTF. The CDR3 DNA is TGTGCCAGCAGCTCGAACAAAGCTAACTATGGCTACACCTTC.